The rows below give T cell receptor beta chains drawn from one sample of a study of shared clonotypes between healthy human individuals. The protocol was immunoSEQ multiplex PCR, while the TCRdb copy is restricted to in-frame clones and leaves out a portion. The repertoire consists of around 1.9 million clones, with just over 90% occurring once and the leading ten covering more than 1.5%. Sequenced: naive CD8+ T cells from PBMCs. Receptor source: a man aged 18-30 years in good health. Some clones in this sample may be carry-over from other donors' samples. CDR3s include the opening cysteine and the closing phenylalanine or tryptophan. A D gene is named only where the DNA matches it firmly. Rows may omit the clone size; those that give it use once, few, many or a size class.

J | D | V | size | CDR3 | DNA
TRBJ1-3 | - | TRBV28 | - | CASSFYPSGAGNTIYF | TGTGCCAGCAGTTTTTATCCTTCTGGGGCTGGAAACACCATATATTTT
TRBJ1-1 | - | TRBV7-3 | - | CASSGARGSTEAFF | TGTGCCAGCAGCGGGGCGAGGGGTTCGACTGAAGCTTTCTTT
TRBJ2-3 | - | TRBV2 | - | CASSEGVGADTQYF | TGTGCCAGCAGTGAGGGCGTCGGGGCAGATACGCAGTATTTT
TRBJ1-3 | TRBD1 | TRBV27 | few | CASSPSQGDSGNTIYF | TGTGCCAGCAGTCCCTCCCAGGGGGACTCTGGAAACACCATATATTTT
TRBJ2-1 | TRBD2 | TRBV19 | - | CASSSLGGRKQFF | TGTGCCAGTAGTAGTCTGGGCGGGAGAAAGCAGTTCTTC
TRBJ1-2 | - | TRBV27 | - | CASSVTGTAVYGYTF | TGTGCCAGCAGTGTCACCGGAACCGCGGTCTATGGCTACACCTTC
TRBJ1-4 | - | TRBV28 | once | CASSSFRETNEKLFF | TGTGCCAGCTCCTCATTCCGGGAGACTAATGAAAAACTGTTTTTT
TRBJ2-7 | TRBD2 | TRBV29-1 | - | CSVGAASGAPYEQYF | TGCAGCGTTGGGGCGGCTAGCGGGGCACCCTACGAGCAGTACTTC
TRBJ1-5 | - | TRBV6-4 | - | CASSDRKGSSNQPQHF | TGTGCCAGCAGTGACAGGAAGGGTTCGAGCAATCAGCCCCAGCATTTT
TRBJ1-5 | TRBD1 | TRBV9 | - | CASSPTDRENQPQHF | TGTGCCAGCAGCCCGACAGACAGGGAAAATCAGCCCCAGCATTTT
TRBJ2-7 | - | TRBV13 | - | CASSLEGSHEQYF | TGTGCCAGCAGCTTAGAAGGGTCCCACGAGCAGTACTTC
TRBJ2-7 | - | TRBV6-5 | - | CASSYMQGRKGEQYF | TGTGCCAGCAGTTACATGCAGGGGCGAAAGGGCGAGCAGTACTTC
TRBJ1-2 | - | TRBV7-9 | - | CASSLAEFPGYTF | TGTGCCAGCAGCTTAGCTGAGTTCCCGGGCTACACCTTC
TRBJ2-7 | - | TRBV2 | - | CASSEYSQTYEQYF | TGTGCCAGCAGTGAATATTCTCAAACCTACGAGCAGTACTTC
TRBJ2-7 | TRBD2 | TRBV2 | - | CASSGLREGREQYF | TGTGCCAGCAGTGGATTGCGGGAGGGCCGCGAGCAGTACTTC
TRBJ1-5 | - | TRBV23-1 | - | CASSHSMGQPQHF | TGCGCCAGCAGTCATAGTATGGGACAGCCCCAGCATTTT
TRBJ2-1 | - | TRBV6-6 | - | CASNKGHRLADNEQFF | TGTGCCAGCAATAAGGGACATCGGCTAGCGGATAATGAGCAGTTCTTC
TRBJ1-2 | TRBD1 | TRBV4-2 | - | CASSPRQGDGYTF | TGTGCCAGCAGCCCTCGACAGGGGGACGGCTACACCTTC
TRBJ1-5 | - | TRBV28 | - | CASTPLTTGLNQPQHF | TGTGCCAGCACTCCTCTCACCACGGGGCTGAATCAGCCCCAGCATTTT
TRBJ2-5 | - | TRBV7-9 | - | CASGGLEMQETQYF | TGTGCCAGCGGGGGACTTGAAATGCAAGAGACCCAGTACTTC
TRBJ2-7 | TRBD2 | TRBV7-6 | - | CASSLSGGGYEQYF | TGTGCCAGCAGCTTAAGCGGGGGGGGCTACGAGCAGTACTTC
TRBJ2-7 | - | TRBV29-1 | - | CSVTLRLGGRGYEQYF | TGCAGCGTTACCCTGAGGCTTGGGGGCCGGGGTTACGAGCAGTACTTC
TRBJ2-6 | - | TRBV9 | once | CASSPVPPLEGYSGANVLTF | TGTGCCAGCAGCCCCGTCCCCCCACTAGAGGGTTACTCTGGGGCCAACGTCCTGACTTTC
TRBJ2-1 | - | TRBV6-6 | - | CASSYPSTQQFF | TGTGCCAGCAGTTACCCCAGCACCCAGCAGTTCTTC
TRBJ1-1 | - | TRBV16 | - | CASSQIQASEAFF | TGTGCCAGCAGCCAAATCCAGGCATCCGAAGCTTTCTTT
TRBJ2-7 | TRBD1 | TRBV7-2 | - | CASSPRTGSYEQYF | TGTGCCAGCAGCCCCCGGACAGGGAGCTACGAGCAGTACTTC
TRBJ1-1 | - | TRBV19 | - | CASSIAGRMNTEAFF | TGTGCCAGTAGTATAGCGGGACGAATGAACACTGAAGCTTTCTTT
TRBJ2-1 | TRBD2 | TRBV7-8 | once | CASSLYREGRGNEQFF | TGTGCCAGCAGCTTATATCGGGAGGGCCGCGGCAATGAGCAGTTCTTC
TRBJ2-2 | - | TRBV16 | - | CASSHFRLVNTGELFF | TGTGCCAGCAGCCACTTTCGACTAGTTAACACCGGGGAGCTGTTTTTT
TRBJ1-3 | TRBD1 | TRBV5-1 | - | CASSRDRGQNTIYF | TGCGCCAGCAGCCGGGACAGGGGGCAAAACACCATATATTTT
TRBJ1-1 | - | TRBV28 | - | CASSLPGDLNTEAFF | TGTGCCAGCAGCCTGCCGGGAGACCTGAACACTGAAGCTTTCTTT
TRBJ2-7 | TRBD2 | TRBV7-2 | once | CASSLGLAADEQYF | TGTGCCAGCAGCTTAGGACTAGCTGCGGACGAGCAGTACTTC